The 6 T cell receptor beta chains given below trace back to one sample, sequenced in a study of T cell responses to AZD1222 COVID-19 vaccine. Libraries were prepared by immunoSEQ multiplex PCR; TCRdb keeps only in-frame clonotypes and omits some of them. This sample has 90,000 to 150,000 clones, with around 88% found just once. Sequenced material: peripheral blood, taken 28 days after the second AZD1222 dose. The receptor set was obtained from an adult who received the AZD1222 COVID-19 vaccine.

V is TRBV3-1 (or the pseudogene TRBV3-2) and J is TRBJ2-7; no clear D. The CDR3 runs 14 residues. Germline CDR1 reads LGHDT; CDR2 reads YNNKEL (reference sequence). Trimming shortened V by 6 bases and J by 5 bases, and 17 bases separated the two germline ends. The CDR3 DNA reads TGTGCCAGCAGTCCCGCCCTACTCAAGGACGAGCAGTACTTC. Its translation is CASSPALLKDEQYF.

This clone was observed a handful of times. The DNA of the CDR3 is TGTGCCAGCAGCCAAGATCTATCCCCCGGGTACTCCTACGAGCAGTACTTC. It translates to CASSQDLSPGYSYEQYF. The chain couples TRBV14 to TRBJ2-7; D is unclear. Germline lookup yields CDR1 SGHDN and CDR2 FVKESK. CDR3 size: 17 residues. V was trimmed by 0 bases and J by 0 bases, leaving 15 bases between them.

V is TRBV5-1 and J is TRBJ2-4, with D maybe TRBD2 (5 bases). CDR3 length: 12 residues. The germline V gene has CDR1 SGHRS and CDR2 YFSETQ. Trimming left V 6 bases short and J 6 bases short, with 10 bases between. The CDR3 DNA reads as TGCGCCAGCACCTCGGACTCAAACATTCAGTACTTC. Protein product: CASTSDSNIQYF.

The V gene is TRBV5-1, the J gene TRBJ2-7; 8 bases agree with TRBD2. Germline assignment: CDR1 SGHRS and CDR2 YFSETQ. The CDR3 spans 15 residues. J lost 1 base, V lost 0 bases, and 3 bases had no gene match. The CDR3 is CASSLALAGSYEQYF. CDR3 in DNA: TGCGCCAGCAGCTTGGCCCTAGCGGGTTCCTACGAGCAGTACTTC.

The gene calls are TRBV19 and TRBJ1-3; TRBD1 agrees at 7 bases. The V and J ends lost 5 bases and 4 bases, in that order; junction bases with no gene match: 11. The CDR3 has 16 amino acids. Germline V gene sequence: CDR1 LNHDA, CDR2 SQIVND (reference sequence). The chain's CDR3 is CASSPGATGPGNTIYF. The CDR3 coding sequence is TGTGCCAGTAGTCCCGGCGCGACAGGGCCCGGAAACACCATATATTTT.

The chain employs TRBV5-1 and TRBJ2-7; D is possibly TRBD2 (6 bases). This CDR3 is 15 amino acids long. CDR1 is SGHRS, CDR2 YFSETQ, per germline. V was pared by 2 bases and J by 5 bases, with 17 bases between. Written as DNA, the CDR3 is TGCGCCAGCAGCTTTTCGGGAGTCGGCTGGGACGAGCAGTACTTC. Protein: CASSFSGVGWDEQYF. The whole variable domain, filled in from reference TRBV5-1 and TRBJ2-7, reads KAGVTQTPRYLIKTRGQQVTLSCSPISGHRSVSWYQQTPGQGLQFLFEYFSETQRNKGNFPGRFSGRQFSNSRSEMNVSTLELGDSALYLCASSFSGVGWDEQYFGPGTRLTVT.